This record looks at one T cell receptor beta chain sequence and its context. Its antigen is not identified. The sample belongs to a study of blood T cells in healthy people across ages. Study-wide background: With template switching, about one barcoded beta molecule was captured per two T cells. Broader study findings: Any changes in expanded clonotypes were possibly confounded, as donor CMV status remained unknown.

Together with a sample-barcoded 5' primer, a J-beta primer mix was included in a second PCR lasting about 6 to 11 cycles. TCRdb fed the 5' RACE reads into MiXCR, producing one record per CDR3 protein. The sample holds about 1 million distinct CDR3 sequences, 40% to 50% seen once. Trimming shortened V by 1 base and J by 8 bases, and 5 bases separated the two germline ends. The CDR3 sequence is 11 residues long. CDR1 MGHRA and CDR2 YSYEKL come from the germline V gene. Sequences were obtained from blood. V and J are TRBV4-1 and TRBJ1-2; D is ambiguous. The TCR comes from a woman aged 55 to 70 in good health. The CDR3 reads CASSQAAGYTF. CDR3 DNA sequence: TGCGCCAGCAGCCAAGCCGCGGGCTACACCTTC.